The T cell receptor beta chain described here comes from a study of T cells in Graves' hyperthyroidism and ophthalmopathy. Researchers took RNA transcripts and amplified the TCR beta CDR3 regions from them. In the first-round RT-PCR of the TCR CDR3, the HTBI primer set was used. TCRdb independently ran MiXCR on the multiplex PCR reads; one entry per CDR3 protein. The sample contains hundreds of thousands of distinct CDR3 sequences, about 38% of which appear only once. Graves' hyperthyroidism without ophthalmopathy progression within 18 months was termed stable. After removal of 5 bases from V and 7 bases from J, the junction contained 11 bases not matched to a gene. The CDR3 has 15 residues.

The chain is built from TRBV12-3 or TRBV12-4 and TRBJ2-5; 9 bases fit TRBD2. This TCR derives from a man aged 18 to 29 with Graves' hyperthyroidism. The material sequenced was blood. The CDR3 sequence: CASSPLAGVRGTQYF. CDR3 bases: TGTGCCAGCAGTCCCTTAGCGGGAGTAAGGGGGACCCAGTACTTC.